This T cell receptor (beta chain) was obtained from a study of T cell repertoires in cytomegalovirus infection (dated 2019 in TCRdb). Describing the broader study: The peptide stimulations were aimed at well-studied HLA-B-restricted epitopes as well as recently identified HLA-C-restricted CMV epitopes, whose presentation resists viral immunomodulation. Donor HLA type was relevant to the analysis, because carriage of CMV infection together with the matching HLA type was indicated by public TCR beta signatures. Summary of the overall study and its limitations: Cumulative frequency of public TCR beta family members discriminated carriers of CMV infection plus the relevant HLA type in this cohort and an independent 352-donor cohort. The ex vivo response was dominated by HLA-C-restricted CMV-specific TCR beta clonotypes, and the single most frequent clonotype in two of eight donors was supplied by these HLA-C-restricted clonotypes.

This specimen's treatment or condition label, interpreted: in vitro stimulation with specific CMV peptide epitopes to enrich CMV-specific T cells. As concerns this clonotype: Its antigen is currently not known. No much larger clonotype is one base removed from it; base qualities were not supplied.

For sequencing, an Illumina HiSeq 1500 was employed. The raw public reads went through TCRdb reprocessing: fastp at Q25, MiXCR clone calling, in-frame beta chains kept. Rows merge per CDR3 protein into single entries with the most common DNA and genes. The sample table lists hundreds of thousands of distinct CDR3 sequences, 32% of them with a count of one. The ten top clones hold about an eighth of the sample. Reading from cysteine to phenylalanine, the CDR3 counts 16 amino acids. Left in the record is the CDR3 DNA by itself, 48 bases read in frame from the first base. V has 3 bases trimmed and J has 4 bases trimmed; junction bases matching no gene number 7.

The TCR sequence derives from a human donor in good health (CMV status not recorded). Some clones in this sample may be carry-over from other donors' samples. The V and J genes are TRBV12-3 or TRBV12-4 and TRBJ2-3; 10 of the junction bases match TRBD2. The sequencing used cultured CD8+ T cells from PBMCs, collected from culture after CMV antigen stimulation. The DNA is TGTGCCAGCAGTTTTCCCTGGACTAGCGGATCAGATACGCAGTATTTT. This codes for CASSFPWTSGSDTQYF.